A single sample is the source of the 9 T cell receptor beta chains below, sequenced in a study of T cells in Graves' hyperthyroidism and ophthalmopathy. Amplified TCR beta CDR3 regions came from RNA transcripts. Using the HTBI primer set, a first-round RT-PCR was run on the TCR CDR3. TCRdb itself ran the multiplex PCR reads through MiXCR, one entry per CDR3 protein. The sample includes around 580,000 distinct CDR3 sequences, around 15% of them seen just once. Specimen: blood. The receptors come from a woman aged 18-30 years with Graves' hyperthyroidism.

This clonotype was counted between two and nine times. A much larger clone differs by one base, so this may be a read error. The chain links TRBV24-1 to TRBJ1-5, with unresolved D. The V and J ends lost 4 bases and 2 bases respectively, with 2 bases between them. The CDR3 is 12 residues long. CDR1 KGHDR and CDR2 SFDVKD come from the germline V gene. CDR3: CATSDRNQPQHF. In DNA, the CDR3 is TGTGCCACCAGTGACCGCAATCAGCCCCAGCATTTT.

The CDR3 protein is CATSREEVPGSGYTF. CDR3 DNA sequence: TGTGCCACCAGCAGAGAGGAGGTCCCGGGTAGCGGCTACACCTTC. The V gene is TRBV15, the J gene TRBJ1-2; D gene ambiguous. The CDR3 consists of 15 residues. The germline V and J ends were trimmed by 0 bases and 8 bases, with 16 bases remaining between them. Germline lookup yields CDR1 LNHNV and CDR2 YYDKDF (reference sequence).

Ten or more counts support this clonotype. The chain is built from TRBV30 and TRBJ2-1; perhaps D is TRBD1 or TRBD2 (6 bases each). The CDR3 totals 15 residues. The V end lost 2 bases, the J end lost 8 bases, and 19 bases lay between the germline ends. Germline CDR1 is GTSNPN and CDR2 is SVGIG (reference sequence). CDR3 DNA sequence: TGTGCCTGGAGTTTAGCGTGGACGGGGGCGCATGAGCAGTTCTTC. It is translated as CAWSLAWTGAHEQFF.

This clonotype was observed a handful of times. The chain carries TRBV4-3 and TRBJ1-4; D not certain. CDR1 LGHNA and CDR2 YSLEER come from the germline V gene. The ends were cut back, 0 bases at V and 5 bases at J, with 13 bases in the middle. The CDR3 length is 16 residues. In DNA form, the CDR3 reads TGCGCCAGCAGCCAAGAATCGGGTTCCAGCAATGAAAAACTGTTTTTT. This encodes CASSQESGSSNEKLFF.

The gene calls are TRBV28 and TRBJ2-3; 8 positions match TRBD1. CDR3 length: 17 amino acids. The V gene's germline CDR1 is MDHEN and CDR2 SYDVKM. Losses at the gene ends were 5 bases for V and 2 bases for J; bases not matched to a gene: 12. This CDR3 is CASSPRTGKIPTDTQYF. CDR3 nucleotide sequence: TGTGCCAGCAGTCCACGGACAGGGAAAATCCCCACAGATACGCAGTATTTT.

The chain joins TRBV20-1 to TRBJ1-2; D gene unclear. The CDR3 runs to 12 residues. The ends were cut back, 3 bases at V and 4 bases at J, with 9 bases in the middle. The germline gives CDR1 DFQATT, CDR2 SNEGSKA (reference sequence). The CDR3 sequence is CSARSDSYGYTF. CDR3 bases: TGCAGTGCTAGGTCTGATTCCTATGGCTACACCTTC.

This clonotype was recorded a few times. The V call is TRBV14, the J call TRBJ1-2; 7 bases agree with TRBD1. The CDR3 consists of 15 residues. Germline assignment: CDR1 SGHDN and CDR2 FVKESK. The J segment lost 2 bases and the V segment lost 4 bases, leaving 7 bases of the junction unmatched. CDR3: CASSPRGGRNYGYTF. In DNA form, the CDR3 reads TGTGCCAGCAGCCCGCGAGGGGGCAGGAACTATGGCTACACCTTC. Supplemented by reference TRBV14 and TRBJ1-2, the full variable domain reads EAGVTQFPSHSVIEKGQTVTLRCDPISGHDNLYWYRRVMGKEIKFLLHFVKESKQDESGMPNNRFLAERTGGTYSTLKVQPAELEDSGVYFCASSPRGGRNYGYTFGSGTRLTVV.

This clonotype was detected ten times or more. The chain recombines TRBV3-1 with TRBJ2-5; D unclear. The CDR3 runs to 14 residues. The V and J ends lost 4 bases and 0 bases respectively, with 9 bases between them. Germline V CDR1 and CDR2: LGHDT, YNNKEL (reference sequence). The CDR3 DNA is TGTGCCAGCAGCCGAACAAGGTACCAAGAGACCCAGTACTTC. Residues: CASSRTRYQETQYF.

This clonotype occurred a few times. The chain has TRBV3-1 and TRBJ2-7; a weak D match, TRBD2 (7 bases). The CDR3 loop spans 15 amino acids. CDR1 and CDR2 from the germline V gene are LGHDT and YNNKEL (reference sequence). Trimming removed 6 bases from V and 5 bases from J, with 20 bases in between. Here the CDR3 reads CASSLTGTGGDEQYF. In nucleotides, the CDR3 is TGTGCCAGCAGTCTCACAGGGACGGGAGGAGACGAGCAGTACTTC.